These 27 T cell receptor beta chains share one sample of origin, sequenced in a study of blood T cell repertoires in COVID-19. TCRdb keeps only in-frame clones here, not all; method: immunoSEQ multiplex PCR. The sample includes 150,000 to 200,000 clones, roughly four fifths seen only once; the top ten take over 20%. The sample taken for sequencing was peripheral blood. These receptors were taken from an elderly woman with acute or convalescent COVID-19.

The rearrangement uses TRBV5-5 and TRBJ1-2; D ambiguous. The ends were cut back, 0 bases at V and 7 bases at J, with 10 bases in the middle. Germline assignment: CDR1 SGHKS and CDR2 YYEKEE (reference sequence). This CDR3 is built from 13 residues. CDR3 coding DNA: TGTGCCAGCAGCTTGGTTTCCGGGTTTGGCTACACCTTC. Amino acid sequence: CASSLVSGFGYTF.

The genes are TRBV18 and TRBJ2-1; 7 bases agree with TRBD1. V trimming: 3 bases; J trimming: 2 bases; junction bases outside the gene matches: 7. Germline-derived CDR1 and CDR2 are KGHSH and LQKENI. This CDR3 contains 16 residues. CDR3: CASSPLRGTAYNEQFF. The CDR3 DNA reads TGTGCCAGCTCACCGCTTAGGGGGACAGCCTACAATGAGCAGTTCTTC.

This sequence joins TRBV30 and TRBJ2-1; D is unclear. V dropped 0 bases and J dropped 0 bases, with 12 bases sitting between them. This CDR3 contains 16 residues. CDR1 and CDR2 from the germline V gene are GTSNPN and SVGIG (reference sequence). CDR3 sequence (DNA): TGTGCCTGGAGTGTAACTCCCCCTTCCTCCTACAATGAGCAGTTCTTC. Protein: CAWSVTPPSSYNEQFF.

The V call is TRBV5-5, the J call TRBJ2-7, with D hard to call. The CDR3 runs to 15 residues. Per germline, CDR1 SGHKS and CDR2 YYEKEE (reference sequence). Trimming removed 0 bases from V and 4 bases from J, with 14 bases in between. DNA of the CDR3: TGTGCCAGCAGCTTGGCCGAACAGATAGTATACGAGCAGTACTTC. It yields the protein CASSLAEQIVYEQYF.

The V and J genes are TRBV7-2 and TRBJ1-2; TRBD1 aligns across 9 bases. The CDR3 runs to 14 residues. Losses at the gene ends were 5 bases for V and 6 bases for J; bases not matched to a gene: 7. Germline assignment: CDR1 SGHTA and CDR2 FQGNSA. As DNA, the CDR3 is TGTGCCAGCAGCCACGGACAGGGGATCGATGGCTACACCTTC. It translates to CASSHGQGIDGYTF.

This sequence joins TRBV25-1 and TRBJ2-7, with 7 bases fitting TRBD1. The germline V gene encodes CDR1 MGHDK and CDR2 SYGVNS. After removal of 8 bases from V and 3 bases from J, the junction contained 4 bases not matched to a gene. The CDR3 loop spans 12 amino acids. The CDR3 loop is CASGTEFYEQYF. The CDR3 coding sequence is TGTGCCAGCGGGACAGAGTTCTACGAGCAGTACTTC.

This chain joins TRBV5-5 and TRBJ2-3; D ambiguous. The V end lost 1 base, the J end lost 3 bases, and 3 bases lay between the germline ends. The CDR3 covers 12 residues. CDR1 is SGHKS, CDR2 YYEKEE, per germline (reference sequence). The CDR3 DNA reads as TGTGCCAGCAGCTTGTATACAGATACGCAGTATTTT. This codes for CASSLYTDTQYF.

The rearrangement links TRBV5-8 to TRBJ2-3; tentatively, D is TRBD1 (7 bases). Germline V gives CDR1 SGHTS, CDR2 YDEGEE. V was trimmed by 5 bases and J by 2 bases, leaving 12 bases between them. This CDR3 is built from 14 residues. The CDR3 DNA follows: TGTGCCAGCAGACCCAGGGGGGACACAGATACGCAGTATTTT. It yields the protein CASRPRGDTDTQYF.

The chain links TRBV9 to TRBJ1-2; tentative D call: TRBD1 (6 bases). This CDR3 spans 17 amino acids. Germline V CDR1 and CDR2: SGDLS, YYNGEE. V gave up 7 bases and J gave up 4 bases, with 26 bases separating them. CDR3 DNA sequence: TGTGCCAGCCAAGGGGGTCCTCGGACAAAAAAGTCCTATGGCTACACCTTC. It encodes CASQGGPRTKKSYGYTF.

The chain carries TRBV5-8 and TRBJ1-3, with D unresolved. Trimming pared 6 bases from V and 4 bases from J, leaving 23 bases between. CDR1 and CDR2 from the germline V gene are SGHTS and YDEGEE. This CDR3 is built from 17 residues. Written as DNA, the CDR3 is TGTGCCAGCACCGGCCTACCGGAGGAGCGCGCAGGAAACACCATATATTTT. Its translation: CASTGLPEERAGNTIYF.

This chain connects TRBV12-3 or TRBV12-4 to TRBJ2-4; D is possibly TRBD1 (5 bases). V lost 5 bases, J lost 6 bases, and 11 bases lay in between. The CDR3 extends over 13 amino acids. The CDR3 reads CASSIIQGNIQYF. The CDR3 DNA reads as TGTGCCAGCAGTATAATCCAGGGAAACATTCAGTACTTC.

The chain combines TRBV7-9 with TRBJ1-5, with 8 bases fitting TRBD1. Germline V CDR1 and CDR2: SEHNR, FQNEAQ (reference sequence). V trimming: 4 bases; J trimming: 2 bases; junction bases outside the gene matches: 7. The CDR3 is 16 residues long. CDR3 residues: CASSSSGGEGNQPQHF. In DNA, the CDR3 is TGTGCCAGCAGCTCCTCAGGGGGCGAGGGCAATCAGCCCCAGCATTTT.

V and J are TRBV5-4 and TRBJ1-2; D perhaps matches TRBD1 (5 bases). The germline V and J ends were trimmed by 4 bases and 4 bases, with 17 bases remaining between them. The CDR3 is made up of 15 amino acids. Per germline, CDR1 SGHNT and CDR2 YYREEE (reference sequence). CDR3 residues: CASSEGFGGGYGYTF. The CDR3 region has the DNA TGTGCCAGCAGCGAGGGATTCGGGGGAGGCTATGGCTACACCTTC.

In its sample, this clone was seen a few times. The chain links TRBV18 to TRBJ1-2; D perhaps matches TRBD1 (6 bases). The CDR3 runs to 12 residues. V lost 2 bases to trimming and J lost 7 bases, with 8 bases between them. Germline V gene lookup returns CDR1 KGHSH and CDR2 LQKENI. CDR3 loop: CASSPGGSGYTF. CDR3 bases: TGTGCCAGCTCACCAGGGGGCTCTGGCTACACCTTC.

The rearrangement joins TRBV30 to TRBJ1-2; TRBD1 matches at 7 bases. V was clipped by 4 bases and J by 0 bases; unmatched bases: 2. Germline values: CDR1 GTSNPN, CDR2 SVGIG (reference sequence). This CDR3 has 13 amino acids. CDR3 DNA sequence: TGTGCCTGGATGACAGGGACTAACTATGGCTACACCTTC. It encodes CAWMTGTNYGYTF.

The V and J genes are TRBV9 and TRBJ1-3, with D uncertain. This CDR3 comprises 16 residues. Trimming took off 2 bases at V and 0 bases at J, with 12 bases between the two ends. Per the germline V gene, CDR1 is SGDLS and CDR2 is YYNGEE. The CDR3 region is CASSVGGSFSGNTIYF. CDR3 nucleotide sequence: TGTGCCAGCAGCGTTGGAGGCAGCTTCTCTGGAAACACCATATATTTT.

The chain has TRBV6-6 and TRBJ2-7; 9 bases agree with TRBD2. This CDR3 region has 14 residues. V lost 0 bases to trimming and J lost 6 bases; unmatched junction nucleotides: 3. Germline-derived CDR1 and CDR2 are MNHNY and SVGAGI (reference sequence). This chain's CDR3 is CASSYSGTSPEQYF. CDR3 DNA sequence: TGTGCCAGCAGTTACTCGGGGACTAGCCCCGAGCAGTACTTC.

The CDR3 DNA is TGCGCCAGCAGCTTGGGTTACGGTGAACTAATAGGCGAGCAGTACTTC. Protein sequence: CASSLGYGELIGEQYF. The chain joins TRBV5-1 to TRBJ2-7; D is ambiguous. CDR1 SGHRS and CDR2 YFSETQ come from the germline V gene. Trimming cost V 0 bases and J 6 bases, with 19 bases left between them. The CDR3 is made up of 16 amino acids.

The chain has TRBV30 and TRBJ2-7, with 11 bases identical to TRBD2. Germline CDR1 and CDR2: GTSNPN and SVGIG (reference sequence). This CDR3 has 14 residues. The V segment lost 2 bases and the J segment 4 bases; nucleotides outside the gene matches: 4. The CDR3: CAWSQGTSGYEQYF. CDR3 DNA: TGTGCCTGGAGTCAAGGGACTAGCGGTTACGAGCAGTACTTC.

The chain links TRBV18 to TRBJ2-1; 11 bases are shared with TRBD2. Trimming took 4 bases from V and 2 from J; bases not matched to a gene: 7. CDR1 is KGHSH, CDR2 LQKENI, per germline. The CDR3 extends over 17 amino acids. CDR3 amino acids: CASSLNSGLAAYNEQFF. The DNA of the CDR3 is TGTGCCAGCTCACTTAACTCGGGACTAGCGGCCTACAATGAGCAGTTCTTC.

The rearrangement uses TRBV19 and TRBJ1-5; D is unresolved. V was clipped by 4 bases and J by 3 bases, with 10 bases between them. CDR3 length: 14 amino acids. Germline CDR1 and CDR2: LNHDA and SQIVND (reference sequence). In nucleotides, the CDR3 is TGTGCCAGTAGTAACAGAGAGTACAATCAGCCCCAGCATTTT. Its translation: CASSNREYNQPQHF.

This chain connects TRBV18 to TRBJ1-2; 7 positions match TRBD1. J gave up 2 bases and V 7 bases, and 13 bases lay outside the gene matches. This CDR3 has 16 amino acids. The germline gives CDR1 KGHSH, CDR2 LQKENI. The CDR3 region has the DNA TGTGCCAGCTTATCCAATGTAGGGGGCTCAAACTATGGCTACACCTTC. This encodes CASLSNVGGSNYGYTF.

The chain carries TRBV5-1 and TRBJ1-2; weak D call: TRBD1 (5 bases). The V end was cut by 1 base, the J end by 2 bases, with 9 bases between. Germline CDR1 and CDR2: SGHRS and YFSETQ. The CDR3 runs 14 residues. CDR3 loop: CASSLSGANYGYTF. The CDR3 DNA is TGCGCCAGCAGCTTGTCTGGGGCAAACTATGGCTACACCTTC.

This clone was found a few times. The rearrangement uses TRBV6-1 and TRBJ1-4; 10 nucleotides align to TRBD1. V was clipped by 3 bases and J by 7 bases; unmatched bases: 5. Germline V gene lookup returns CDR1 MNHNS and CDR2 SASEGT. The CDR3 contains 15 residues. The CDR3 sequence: CASSERDRGGEKLFF. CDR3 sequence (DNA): TGTGCCAGCAGTGAGAGGGACAGGGGCGGTGAAAAACTGTTTTTT.

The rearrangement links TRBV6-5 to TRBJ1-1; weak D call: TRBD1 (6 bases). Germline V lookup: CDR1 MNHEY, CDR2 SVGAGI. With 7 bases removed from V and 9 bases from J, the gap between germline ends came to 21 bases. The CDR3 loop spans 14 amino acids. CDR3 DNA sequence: TGTGCCAGCAACCCGGAAGGGGGGGCGATTAAAGCTTTCTTT. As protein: CASNPEGGAIKAFF.

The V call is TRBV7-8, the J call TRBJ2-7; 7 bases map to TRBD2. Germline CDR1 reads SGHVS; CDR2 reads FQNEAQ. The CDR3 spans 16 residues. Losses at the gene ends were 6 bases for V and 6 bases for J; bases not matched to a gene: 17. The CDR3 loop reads CASSQAVQREPAEQYF. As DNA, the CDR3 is TGTGCCAGCAGTCAAGCGGTCCAGCGGGAACCCGCCGAGCAGTACTTC.

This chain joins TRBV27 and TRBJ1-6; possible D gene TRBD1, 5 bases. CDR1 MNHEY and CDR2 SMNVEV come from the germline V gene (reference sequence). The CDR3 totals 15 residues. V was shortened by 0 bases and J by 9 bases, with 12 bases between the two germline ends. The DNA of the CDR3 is TGTGCCAGCAGTTTATCGTGGGGGGTCGGTTCACCCCTCCACTTT. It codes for CASSLSWGVGSPLHF.